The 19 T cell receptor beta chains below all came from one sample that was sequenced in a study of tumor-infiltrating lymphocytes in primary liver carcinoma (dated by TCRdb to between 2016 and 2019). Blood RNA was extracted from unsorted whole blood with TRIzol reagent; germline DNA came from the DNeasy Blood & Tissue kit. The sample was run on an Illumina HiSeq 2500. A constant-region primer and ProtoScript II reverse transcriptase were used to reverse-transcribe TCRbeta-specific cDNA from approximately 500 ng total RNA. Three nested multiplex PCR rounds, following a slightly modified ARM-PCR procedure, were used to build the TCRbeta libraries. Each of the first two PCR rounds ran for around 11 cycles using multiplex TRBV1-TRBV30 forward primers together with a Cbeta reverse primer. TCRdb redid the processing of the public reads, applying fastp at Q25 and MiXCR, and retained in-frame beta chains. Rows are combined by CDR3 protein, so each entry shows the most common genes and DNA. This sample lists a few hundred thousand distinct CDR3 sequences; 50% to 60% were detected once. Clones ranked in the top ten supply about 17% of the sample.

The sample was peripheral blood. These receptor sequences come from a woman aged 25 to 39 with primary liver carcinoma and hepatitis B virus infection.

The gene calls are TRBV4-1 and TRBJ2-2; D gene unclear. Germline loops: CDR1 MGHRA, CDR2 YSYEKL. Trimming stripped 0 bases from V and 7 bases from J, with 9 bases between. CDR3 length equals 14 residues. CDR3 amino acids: CASSQELERGELFF. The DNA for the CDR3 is TGCGCCAGCAGCCAAGAACTCGAACGCGGGGAGCTGTTTTTT.

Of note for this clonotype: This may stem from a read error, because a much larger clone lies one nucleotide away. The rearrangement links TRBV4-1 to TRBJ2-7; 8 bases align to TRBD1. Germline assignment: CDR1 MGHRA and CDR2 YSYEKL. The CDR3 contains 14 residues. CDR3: CTSSQGQGSYEQYF. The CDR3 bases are TGCACCAGCAGCCAAGGACAGGGCTCCTACGAGCAGTACTTC.

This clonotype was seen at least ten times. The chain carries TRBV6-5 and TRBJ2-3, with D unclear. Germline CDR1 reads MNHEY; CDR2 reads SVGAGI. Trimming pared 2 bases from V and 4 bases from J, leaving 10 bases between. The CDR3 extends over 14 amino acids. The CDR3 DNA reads TGTGCCAGCAGTTACATGGTCCCCCCAGATACGCAGTATTTT. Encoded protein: CASSYMVPPDTQYF.

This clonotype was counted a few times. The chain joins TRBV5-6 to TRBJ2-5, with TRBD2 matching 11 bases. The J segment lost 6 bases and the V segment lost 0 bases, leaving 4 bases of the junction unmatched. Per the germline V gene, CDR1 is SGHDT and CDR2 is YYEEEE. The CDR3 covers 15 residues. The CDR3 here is CASSLGASGRKTQYF. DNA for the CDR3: TGTGCCAGCAGCTTGGGGGCTAGCGGGAGGAAGACCCAGTACTTC.

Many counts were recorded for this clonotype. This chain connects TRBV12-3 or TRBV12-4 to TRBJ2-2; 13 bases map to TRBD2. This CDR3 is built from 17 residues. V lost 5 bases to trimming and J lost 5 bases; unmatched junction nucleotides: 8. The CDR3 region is CASSPRGLAGSTGELFF. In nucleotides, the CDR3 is TGTGCCAGCAGTCCCCGGGGACTAGCGGGAAGTACCGGGGAGCTGTTTTTT.

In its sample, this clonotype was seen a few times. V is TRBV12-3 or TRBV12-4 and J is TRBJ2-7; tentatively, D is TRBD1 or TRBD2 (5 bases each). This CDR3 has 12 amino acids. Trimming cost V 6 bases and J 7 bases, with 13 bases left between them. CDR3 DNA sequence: TGTGCCAGCAGACGTGTGGGGGTGGAGCAGTACTTC. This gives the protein CASRRVGVEQYF.

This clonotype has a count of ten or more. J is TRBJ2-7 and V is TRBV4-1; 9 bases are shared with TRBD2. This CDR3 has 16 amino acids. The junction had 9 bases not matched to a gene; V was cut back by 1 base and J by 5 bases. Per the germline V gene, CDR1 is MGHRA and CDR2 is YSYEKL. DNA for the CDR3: TGCGCCAGCAGCCAAGTCCTGGGCGGGAGGGCCGACGAGCAGTACTTC. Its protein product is CASSQVLGGRADEQYF.

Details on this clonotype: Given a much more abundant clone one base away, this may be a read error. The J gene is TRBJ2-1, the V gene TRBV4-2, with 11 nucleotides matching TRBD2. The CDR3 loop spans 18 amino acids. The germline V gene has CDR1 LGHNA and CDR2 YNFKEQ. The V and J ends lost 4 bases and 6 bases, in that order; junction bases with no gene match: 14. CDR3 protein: CASSRVAEGTSGVNEQFF. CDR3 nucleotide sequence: TGTGCCAGCAGCCGAGTAGCCGAAGGGACTAGCGGAGTCAATGAGCAGTTCTTC.

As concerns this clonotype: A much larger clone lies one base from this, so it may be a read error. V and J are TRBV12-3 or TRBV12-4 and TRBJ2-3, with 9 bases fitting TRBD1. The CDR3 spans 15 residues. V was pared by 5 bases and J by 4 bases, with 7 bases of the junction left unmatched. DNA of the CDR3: TGTGCCAGCAGTCTGTACGGGACAGGGTCAGATACGCAGTATTTT. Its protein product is CASSLYGTGSDTQYF.

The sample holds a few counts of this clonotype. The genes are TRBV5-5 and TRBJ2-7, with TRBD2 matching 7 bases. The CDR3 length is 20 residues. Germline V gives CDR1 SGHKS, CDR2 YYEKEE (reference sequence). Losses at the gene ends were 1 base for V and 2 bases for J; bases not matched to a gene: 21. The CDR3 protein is CASSLTPRLGRGIGTYEQYF. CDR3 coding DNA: TGTGCCAGCAGCTTGACCCCCAGACTAGGGAGGGGAATTGGGACCTACGAGCAGTACTTC.

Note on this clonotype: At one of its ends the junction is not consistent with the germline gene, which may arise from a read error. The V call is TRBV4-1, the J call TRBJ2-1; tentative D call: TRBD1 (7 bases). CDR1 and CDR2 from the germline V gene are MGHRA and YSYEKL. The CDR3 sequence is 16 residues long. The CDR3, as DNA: TGCGCCGGCAGTCAAGAGGGGGGACAGCGTAGCAATGAGCAGTTCTTC. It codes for CAGSQEGGQRSNEQFF.

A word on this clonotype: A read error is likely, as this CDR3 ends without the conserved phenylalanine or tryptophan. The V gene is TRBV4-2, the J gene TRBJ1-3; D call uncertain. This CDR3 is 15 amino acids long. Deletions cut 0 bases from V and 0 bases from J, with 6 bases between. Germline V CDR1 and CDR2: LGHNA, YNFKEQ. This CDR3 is CASSQDLDSGNTIYL. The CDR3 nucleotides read TGTGCCAGCAGCCAAGACTTGGACTCTGGAAACACCATATATTTG.

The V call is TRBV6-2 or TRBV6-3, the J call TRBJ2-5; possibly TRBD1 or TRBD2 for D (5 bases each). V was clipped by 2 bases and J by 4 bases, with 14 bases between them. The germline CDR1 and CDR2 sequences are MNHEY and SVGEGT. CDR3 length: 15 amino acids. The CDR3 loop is CASSYLLGTIETQYF. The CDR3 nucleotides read TGTGCCAGCAGTTACCTACTCGGGACCATAGAGACCCAGTACTTC.

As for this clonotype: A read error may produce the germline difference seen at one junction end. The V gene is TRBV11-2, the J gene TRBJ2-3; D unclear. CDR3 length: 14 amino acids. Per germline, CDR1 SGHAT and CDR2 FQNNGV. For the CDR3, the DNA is TGTGCCCGCAGCTTAAATTCCGGGCAGGATACACAGTATTTT. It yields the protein CARSLNSGQDTQYF.

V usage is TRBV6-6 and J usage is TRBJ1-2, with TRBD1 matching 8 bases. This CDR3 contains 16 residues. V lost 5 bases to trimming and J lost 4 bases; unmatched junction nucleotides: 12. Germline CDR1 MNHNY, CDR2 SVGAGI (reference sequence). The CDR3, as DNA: TGTGCCAGCAGTCCCCGTGTCGGGACAGGTACCTATGGCTACACCTTC. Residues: CASSPRVGTGTYGYTF.

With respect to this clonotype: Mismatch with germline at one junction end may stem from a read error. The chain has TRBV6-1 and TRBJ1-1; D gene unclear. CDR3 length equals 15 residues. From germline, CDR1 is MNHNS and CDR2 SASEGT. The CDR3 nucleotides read TGTGCCATTACCTTGGAAGGGCTTAGCGGCACTGAGGCTCTCTTT. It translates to CAITLEGLSGTEALF.

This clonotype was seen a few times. The CDR3 protein is CASSESGGRPSYNEQFF. CDR3 DNA: TGCGCCAGCAGTGAGTCCGGCGGGAGGCCCTCCTACAATGAGCAGTTCTTC. This chain links TRBV10-1 with TRBJ2-1; 8 bases map to TRBD2. Trimming removed 0 bases from V and 0 bases from J; junction bases left unmatched: 4. Germline CDR1 reads WNHNN; CDR2 reads SYGVQD (reference sequence). The CDR3 has 17 residues.

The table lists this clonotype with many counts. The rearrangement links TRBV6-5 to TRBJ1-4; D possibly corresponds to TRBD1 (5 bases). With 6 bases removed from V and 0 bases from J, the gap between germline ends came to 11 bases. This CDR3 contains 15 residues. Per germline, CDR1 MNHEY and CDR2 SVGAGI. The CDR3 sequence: CASRRDSATNEKLFF. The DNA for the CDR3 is TGTGCCAGCAGACGAGACAGTGCAACTAATGAAAAACTGTTTTTT.

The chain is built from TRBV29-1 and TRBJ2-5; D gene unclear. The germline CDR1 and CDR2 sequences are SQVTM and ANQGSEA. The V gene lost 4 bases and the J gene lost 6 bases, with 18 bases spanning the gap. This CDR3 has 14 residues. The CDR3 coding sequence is TGCAGCGTTGCACTCTCCGGAACGGTACAGACCCAGTACTTC. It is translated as CSVALSGTVQTQYF.